The clone carrying this T cell receptor beta chain came up once. What it recognizes is unknown. The data were produced by immunoSEQ multiplex PCR, yet TCRdb's version contains in-frame clones alone and is incomplete. This table has some 78,000 clones, more than 75% appearing once. Healthy donors had no documented immune events, such as infections, while sampled. These data are taken from a study of identifying expanded T cells in peripheral blood. General study results and limits: Approximately 1.1 clones differed between technical replicates, versus around 15 and 18 over time. Variance in clone template counts between two-week samples significantly increased with total template count across all healthy donors.

Trimming removed 0 bases at V and 8 bases at J, with 7 bases between. The CDR3 totals 12 residues. Looked up from germline, CDR1 is SGHAT and CDR2 is FQNNGV. This sequence originates from a person aged 18 to 75 in good health. The genes are TRBV11-2 and TRBJ1-2; D remains unclear. The sequenced sample consisted of blood. The CDR3 DNA follows: TGTGCCAGCAGCTTAGAACGGATGGGCTACACCTTC. Its translation is CASSLERMGYTF.